This T cell receptor (beta chain) emerged from a study of T-cell reconstitution after alpha-beta-depleted transplantation in children. Preparation of the TCRbeta library used unique molecular identifiers. TCRdb processed the PCR reads anew with MiXCR; each CDR3 protein has one entry. The sample yields 60,000 to 70,000 distinct CDR3 sequences, 4.9% seen once. CDR3 length: 16 residues. CDR1 and CDR2 (germline): MDHEN, SYDVKM. V lost 5 bases and J lost 3, with 17 bases in between. Many counts were recorded for this clonotype. The TCR originated in a boy under three years old who had a stem cell transplant for acute myeloid leukemia, so the T cells may come from the graft donor. The chain recombines TRBV28 with TRBJ1-5; no reliable D call. Here the sequenced sample was PBMCs, mostly from graft donor cells, taken 180 days after TCRalphabeta/CD19-depleted stem cell transplant. CDR3 in amino acids: CASSPLGRLVNQPQHF. Here the CDR3 DNA reads TGTGCCAGCAGTCCGTTAGGGCGCTTGGTCAATCAGCCCCAGCATTTT.